These T cell receptor beta chains were read from a single sample in a study of PD-1 blockade in classical Hodgkin lymphoma. Only in-frame clones appear in the TCRdb table, and some are missing; sequencing was by immunoSEQ multiplex PCR. The sample holds nearly 55,000 clones, more than 65% seen once. The source was peripheral blood mononuclear cells (PBMCs), collected at baseline. Source of these receptors: a human donor with classical Hodgkin lymphoma. CDR3s include the opening cysteine and the closing phenylalanine or tryptophan. A D gene is named only where the DNA matches it firmly. Clone size appears in some rows only: once, few, many, or a class for an expanded clone.

TRBJ2-7	once	NA	TRBV28	CASSSGERQGPSEQYF	TGTGCCAGCAGTTCCGGGGAGCGGCAGGGGCCGAGTGAGCAGTACTTC
TRBJ2-6	NA	NA	TRBV5-1	CASRTADTGANVLTF	TGCGCCAGCAGGACAGCTGATACTGGGGCCAACGTCCTGACTTTC
TRBJ1-3	once	NA	TRBV5-6	CASSLIGVGNTIYF	TGTGCCAGCAGCTTGATAGGGGTCGGAAACACCATATATTTT
TRBJ1-4	NA	NA	TRBV21-1	CASSPPPGHKEKLFF	TGTGCCAGCAGCCCCCCGCCGGGACACAAAGAAAAACTGTTTTTT
TRBJ1-5	NA	NA	TRBV19	CASSGSVGGRSNQPQHF	TGTGCCAGTAGTGGGTCTGTTGGGGGTCGGAGCAATCAGCCCCAGCATTTT
TRBJ2-7	once	NA	TRBV12-5	CASGLGQAYEQYF	TGTGCTAGTGGTTTGGGGCAGGCCTACGAGCAGTACTTC
TRBJ2-7	NA	TRBD1	TRBV7-3	CASSSGQGAGEQYF	TGTGCCAGCAGCTCTGGACAGGGGGCTGGCGAGCAGTACTTC
TRBJ1-2	NA	NA	TRBV12-5	CASGLLHGYGYTF	TGTGCTAGTGGTTTATTGCACGGCTATGGCTACACCTTC
TRBJ2-3	NA	TRBD2	TRBV7-8	CASSRTGTSGRADTQYF	TGTGCCAGCAGCAGGACCGGGACTAGCGGGAGGGCAGATACGCAGTATTTT
TRBJ2-7	NA	NA	TRBV18	CASSRDRTYEQYF	TGTGCCAGCTCGCGCGACAGGACCTACGAGCAGTACTTC
TRBJ2-5	NA	NA	TRBV18	CASSRDGETQYF	TGTGCCAGCTCACGGGATGGAGAGACCCAGTACTTC
TRBJ2-3	NA	NA	TRBV11-1	CASSLRGARGTDTQYF	TGTGCCAGCAGCTTACGAGGGGCTCGAGGCACAGATACGCAGTATTTT
TRBJ1-2	NA	NA	TRBV6-6	CASSYSMAGLNYGYTF	TGTGCCAGCAGTTACTCGATGGCAGGACTTAACTATGGCTACACCTTC
TRBJ1-1	NA	NA	TRBV4-1	CASSQAWQVTEAFF	TGCGCCAGCAGCCAAGCATGGCAGGTAACTGAAGCTTTCTTT
TRBJ1-1	NA	NA	TRBV7-3	CASSLTPGGTEAFF	TGTGCCAGCAGCTTAACACCCGGGGGCACTGAAGCTTTCTTT
TRBJ2-5	NA	NA	TRBV15	CATSSQVGLETQYF	TGTGCCACCAGCAGTCAGGTGGGCTTAGAGACCCAGTACTTC
TRBJ2-6	NA	NA	TRBV11-3	CASSLDMRPGANVLTF	TGTGCCAGCAGCTTAGATATGCGGCCTGGGGCCAACGTCCTGACTTTC
TRBJ2-1	NA	NA	TRBV9	CASSALASIGGHNEQFF	TGTGCCAGCAGCGCCCTCGCGTCTATCGGGGGGCACAATGAGCAGTTCTTC
TRBJ2-5	NA	TRBD2	TRBV4-2	CASSQDGGDGETQYF	TGTGCCAGCAGCCAAGATGGGGGGGACGGGGAGACCCAGTACTTC
TRBJ1-2	NA	NA	TRBV4-2	CASSQVGSVGGGYTF	TGTGCCAGCAGCCAAGTCGGTAGTGTCGGCGGAGGCTACACCTTC
TRBJ2-7	once	NA	TRBV2	CASSELDRAYEQYF	TGTGCCAGCAGTGAATTGGACAGAGCCTACGAGCAGTACTTC
TRBJ1-2	NA	NA	TRBV4-3	CASSQEGFNYGYTF	TGCGCCAGCAGCCAAGAAGGTTTTAACTATGGCTACACCTTC
TRBJ1-5	NA	NA	TRBV29-1	CSVVGDGRRNQPQHF	TGCAGCGTTGTAGGGGATGGGAGGCGGAACCAGCCCCAGCATTTT